This TCR beta chain was documented in a study of blood T cells in healthy people across ages. Alongside a J-beta primer mix, a sample-barcoded 5' primer served in a second PCR lasting about 7 to 11 cycles. TCRdb passed the 5' RACE reads through MiXCR, listing each CDR3 protein once. The data hold about 1,600,000 distinct CDR3 sequences, with 42% observed a single time. Study results and limitations: It was the long-lived donors that had more naive CD4+ cells and higher diversity than aged donors.

Germline CDR1 and CDR2: GTSNPN and SVGIG (reference sequence). Trimming stripped 3 bases from V and 4 bases from J, with 9 bases between. The CDR3 loop spans 12 amino acids. As for this clonotype: No antigen is known for it.

This TCR came from a woman in her late teens or twenties in good health. The sequenced material came from blood. The rearrangement joins TRBV30 to TRBJ1-1; D uncertain. In DNA, the CDR3 is TGTGCCTGGAGACCCCGGGGCACTGAAGCTTTCTTT. Translating gives CAWRPRGTEAFF. Variable domain in full (rest from reference TRBV30 and TRBJ1-1): SQTIHQWPATLVQPVGSPLSLECTVEGTSNPNLYWYRQAAGRGLQLLFYSVGIGQISSEVPQNLSASRPQDRQFILSSKKLLLSDSGFYLCAWRPRGTEAFFGQGTRLTVV.